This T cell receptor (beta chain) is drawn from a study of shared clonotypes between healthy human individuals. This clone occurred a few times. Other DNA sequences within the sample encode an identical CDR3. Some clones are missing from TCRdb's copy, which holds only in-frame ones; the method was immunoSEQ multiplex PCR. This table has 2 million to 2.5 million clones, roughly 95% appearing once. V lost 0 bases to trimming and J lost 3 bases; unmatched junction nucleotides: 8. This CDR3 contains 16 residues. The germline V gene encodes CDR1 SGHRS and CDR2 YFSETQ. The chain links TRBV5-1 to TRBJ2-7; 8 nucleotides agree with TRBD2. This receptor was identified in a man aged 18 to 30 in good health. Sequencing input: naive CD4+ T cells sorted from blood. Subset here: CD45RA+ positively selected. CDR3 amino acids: CASSLAGGGRFYEQYF. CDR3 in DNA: TGCGCCAGCAGCTTGGCAGGCGGGGGGCGCTTCTACGAGCAGTACTTC.